This TCR beta chain was documented in a study of identical twins. The CDR3 loop spans 13 amino acids. V lost 3 bases and J 1 base, leaving 6 bases between the germline ends. Germline CDR1 and CDR2: MNHNS and SASEGT. TCRdb reprocessed the 5' RACE reads with MiXCR, giving one entry per CDR3 protein. The sample has some 730,000 distinct CDR3 sequences; about 20% are singletons. These same data were also listed under a study on T cells expressing NK-cell markers.

The chain links TRBV6-1 to TRBJ1-1; D is uncertain. The TCR was taken from a woman aged 18-29 years in good health. Sequenced input: PBMCs. The CDR3 is CASSDQANTEAFF. CDR3 nucleotide sequence: TGTGCCAGCAGTGATCAGGCGAACACTGAAGCTTTCTTT.